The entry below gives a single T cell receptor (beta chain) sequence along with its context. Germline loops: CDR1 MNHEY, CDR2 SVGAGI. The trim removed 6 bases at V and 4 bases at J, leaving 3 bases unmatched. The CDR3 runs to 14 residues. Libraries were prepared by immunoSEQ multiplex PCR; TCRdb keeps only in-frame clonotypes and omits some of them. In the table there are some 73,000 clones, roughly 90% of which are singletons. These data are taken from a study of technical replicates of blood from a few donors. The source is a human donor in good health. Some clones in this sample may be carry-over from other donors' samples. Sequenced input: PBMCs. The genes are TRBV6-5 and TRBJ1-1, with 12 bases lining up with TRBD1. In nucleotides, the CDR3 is TGTGCCAGCAGGCGGGACAGGGGGCCCACTGAAGCTTTCTTT. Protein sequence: CASRRDRGPTEAFF.